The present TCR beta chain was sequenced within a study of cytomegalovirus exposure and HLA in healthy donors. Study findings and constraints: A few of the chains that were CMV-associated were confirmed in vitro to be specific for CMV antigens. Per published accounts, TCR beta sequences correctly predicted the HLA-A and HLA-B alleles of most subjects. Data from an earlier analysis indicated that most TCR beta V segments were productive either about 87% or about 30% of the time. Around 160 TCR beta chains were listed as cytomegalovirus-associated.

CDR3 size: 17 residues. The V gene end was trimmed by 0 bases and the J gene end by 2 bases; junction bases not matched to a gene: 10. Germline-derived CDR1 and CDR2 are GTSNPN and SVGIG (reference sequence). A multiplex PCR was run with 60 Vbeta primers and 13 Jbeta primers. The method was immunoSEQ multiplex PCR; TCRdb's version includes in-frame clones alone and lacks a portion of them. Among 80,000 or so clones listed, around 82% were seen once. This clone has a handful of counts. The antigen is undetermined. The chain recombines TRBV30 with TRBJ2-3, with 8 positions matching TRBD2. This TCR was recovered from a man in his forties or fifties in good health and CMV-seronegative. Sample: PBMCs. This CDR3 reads CAWSVPALAALTDTQYF. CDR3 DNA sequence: TGTGCCTGGAGTGTACCTGCACTAGCGGCACTCACAGATACGCAGTATTTT. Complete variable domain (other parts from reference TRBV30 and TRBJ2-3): SQTIHQWPATLVQPVGSPLSLECTVEGTSNPNLYWYRQAAGRGLQLLFYSVGIGQISSEVPQNLSASRPQDRQFILSSKKLLLSDSGFYLCAWSVPALAALTDTQYFGPGTRLTVL.